This entry lists 28 T cell receptor beta chains sequenced from one sample in a study of blood T cell repertoires in COVID-19. This table comes from immunoSEQ multiplex PCR, and its TCRdb copy is limited to in-frame clones, with some not included. Of some 110,000 clones in the sample, 75% to 90% are singletons; the top ten hold 7.9%. The source material was peripheral blood. These receptors originate from a man aged 65 to 79 with acute or convalescent COVID-19.

The chain has TRBV5-5 and TRBJ1-2, with 8 bases identical to TRBD1. Trimming took 4 bases from V and 5 from J; bases not matched to a gene: 4. CDR3 length equals 13 residues. CDR1 is SGHKS, CDR2 YYEKEE, per germline (reference sequence). The CDR3 region has the DNA TGTGCCAGCAGCCCCGGGACAGGTTATGGCTACACCTTC. This encodes CASSPGTGYGYTF.

V and J are TRBV6-5 and TRBJ1-1; D is perhaps TRBD1 (6 bases). This CDR3 is built from 13 residues. The germline gives CDR1 MNHEY, CDR2 SVGAGI. V dropped 6 bases and J dropped 7 bases, with 15 bases sitting between them. The CDR3: CASRAGQLNEAFF. The CDR3 DNA is TGTGCCAGCAGGGCAGGACAGCTGAATGAAGCTTTCTTT.

This clone is a singleton in its sample. This chain joins TRBV28 and TRBJ2-1, with D possibly matching TRBD1 (5 bases). V shed 8 bases and J shed 12 bases, with 17 bases lying between them. The V gene's germline CDR1 is MDHEN and CDR2 SYDVKM. The CDR3 has 12 residues. The CDR3 protein is CASASSQGSQFF. In DNA form, the CDR3 reads TGTGCCAGCGCCTCCTCCCAGGGCTCGCAGTTCTTC.

The chain couples TRBV15 to TRBJ1-6; weak D call: TRBD1 (5 bases). Per the germline V gene, CDR1 is LNHNV and CDR2 is YYDKDF (reference sequence). V was shortened by 0 bases and J by 9 bases, with 12 bases between the two germline ends. CDR3 length equals 15 residues. Here the CDR3 DNA reads TGTGCCACCAGCAGAGATCCCGGGGGTACTTCACCCCTCCACTTT. This encodes CATSRDPGGTSPLHF.

The chain employs TRBV5-1 and TRBJ1-2; TRBD1 might be the D (6 bases). Germline values: CDR1 SGHRS, CDR2 YFSETQ. The CDR3 consists of 13 residues. V lost 0 bases and J lost 6, with 9 bases in between. In DNA form, the CDR3 reads TGCGCCAGCAGCTTGGACAGGGTCGATGGCTACACCTTC. Translating it yields CASSLDRVDGYTF.

This sequence joins TRBV28 and TRBJ2-1; 7 bases are a match to TRBD2. The CDR3 loop spans 15 amino acids. Losses at the gene ends were 4 bases for V and 4 bases for J; bases not matched to a gene: 7. Germline-derived CDR1 and CDR2 are MDHEN and SYDVKM. The CDR3 region is CASSSPAGSYNEQFF. The DNA of the CDR3 is TGTGCCAGCAGTTCCCCAGCGGGGTCTTACAATGAGCAGTTCTTC.

This chain joins TRBV11-3 and TRBJ2-2, with a weak D call TRBD1 (5 bases). This CDR3 is built from 15 residues. Looked up from germline, CDR1 is SGHNT and CDR2 is YENEEA. Trimming stripped 1 base from V and 1 base from J, with 7 bases between. CDR3 bases: TGTGCCAGCAGCTTAGCAGGGATGAACACCGGGGAGCTGTTTTTT. Translating it yields CASSLAGMNTGELFF.

The chain combines TRBV9 with TRBJ1-1; tentative D call: TRBD1 (5 bases). Germline-derived CDR1 and CDR2 are SGDLS and YYNGEE. The CDR3 runs 13 residues. Trimming removed 4 bases from V and 0 bases from J, with 7 bases in between. The CDR3 sequence is CASSPTVNTEAFF. The CDR3 DNA reads TGTGCCAGCAGCCCGACAGTGAACACTGAAGCTTTCTTT.

DNA of the CDR3: TGTGCCAGCAGTTTACCCGTGTCGAATGAGCAGTTCTTC. This translates into CASSLPVSNEQFF. The rearrangement links TRBV28 to TRBJ2-1; D unclear. Trimming removed 2 bases from V and 7 bases from J, with 9 bases in between. The CDR3 has 13 residues. Germline V lookup: CDR1 MDHEN, CDR2 SYDVKM. Filled out from reference TRBV28 and TRBJ2-1, the complete variable domain reads DVKVTQSSRYLVKRTGEKVFLECVQDMDHENMFWYRQDPGLGLRLIYFSYDVKMKEKGDIPEGYSVSREKKERFSLILESASTNQTSMYLCASSLPVSNEQFFGPGTRLTVL.

The chain couples TRBV5-5 to TRBJ2-1, with 7 bases identical to TRBD2. Germline CDR1 and CDR2: SGHKS and YYEKEE (reference sequence). The CDR3 totals 16 residues. Trimming cost V 1 base and J 0 bases; bases outside gene matches: 4. The CDR3 here is CASSLSQRDSYNEQFF. The CDR3 DNA follows: TGTGCCAGCAGCTTGTCCCAGCGGGACTCCTACAATGAGCAGTTCTTC.

The chain is built from TRBV7-9 and TRBJ1-3; the D is unclear. The CDR3 sequence is 16 residues long. The germline CDR1 and CDR2 sequences are SEHNR and FQNEAQ (reference sequence). The V end lost 5 bases, the J end lost 0 bases, and 14 bases lay between the germline ends. The CDR3 spells CASSRGHVVSGNTIYF. CDR3 nucleotides: TGTGCCAGCAGCAGAGGGCACGTAGTCTCTGGAAACACCATATATTTT.

This chain links TRBV7-2 with TRBJ2-7, with D perhaps matching TRBD1 (6 bases). CDR1 is SGHTA, CDR2 FQGNSA, per germline. The V gene lost 3 bases and the J gene lost 9 bases, with 12 bases spanning the gap. This CDR3 is 12 amino acids long. This CDR3 is CASSLQGTGQYF. CDR3 coding DNA: TGTGCCAGCAGCTTGCAGGGGACGGGGCAGTACTTC.

The V gene is TRBV9, the J gene TRBJ2-1; TRBD1 matches 7 bases. CDR3 length: 15 amino acids. V shed 0 bases and J 0 bases; nucleotides not matched to a gene: 0. CDR1 and CDR2 from the germline V gene are SGDLS and YYNGEE. In DNA, the CDR3 is TGTGCCAGCAGCGTAGCAGGGGGCTCCTACAATGAGCAGTTCTTC. It translates to CASSVAGGSYNEQFF.

This rearrangement joins TRBV30 to TRBJ2-3; 9 bases align to TRBD2. Trimming removed 5 bases from V and 2 bases from J; junction bases left unmatched: 5. CDR1 GTSNPN and CDR2 SVGIG come from the germline V gene (reference sequence). This CDR3 has 14 amino acids. The CDR3 sequence is CAWATSGYTDTQYF. The CDR3 DNA reads as TGTGCCTGGGCGACTAGCGGCTACACAGATACGCAGTATTTT. The entire variable domain, with the rest obtained from reference TRBV30 and TRBJ2-3, is as follows: SQTIHQWPATLVQPVGSPLSLECTVEGTSNPNLYWYRQAAGRGLQLLFYSVGIGQISSEVPQNLSASRPQDRQFILSSKKLLLSDSGFYLCAWATSGYTDTQYFGPGTRLTVL.

The chain couples TRBV11-2 to TRBJ1-5; 7 bases fit TRBD1. In germline, CDR1 is SGHAT, CDR2 FQNNGV. With 5 bases clipped from V and 4 bases from J, the junction kept 8 bases outside the gene matches. The CDR3 spans 15 residues. As DNA, the CDR3 is TGTGCCAGCAGCCGTTGGACAGGAGCTAATCAGCCCCAGCATTTT. Translated, it gives CASSRWTGANQPQHF.

With regard to this clone: The sample carries other DNA sequences with the same CDR3. This sequence joins TRBV27 and TRBJ1-5, with D perhaps matching TRBD1 (5 bases). This CDR3 region has 13 residues. Looked up from germline, CDR1 is MNHEY and CDR2 is SMNVEV (reference sequence). V lost 3 bases to trimming and J lost 2 bases, with 5 bases between them. CDR3 amino acids: CASSFRGNQPQHF. The CDR3 DNA follows: TGTGCCAGCAGTTTCAGGGGCAATCAGCCCCAGCATTTT.

A note on this clone: Distinct nucleotide sequences in the sample also encode this CDR3. V is TRBV5-4 and J is TRBJ2-2; TRBD1 matches 7 bases. V lost 4 bases and J lost 0; bases outside the gene matches: 3. Germline V gene data show CDR1 as SGHNT and CDR2 as YYREEE (reference sequence). This CDR3 comprises 15 residues. The DNA of the CDR3 is TGTGCCAGCAGCCGGACAGGAGCGAACACCGGGGAGCTGTTTTTT. Translating it yields CASSRTGANTGELFF.

The chain links TRBV4-2 to TRBJ1-2; TRBD1 is a possible D gene (5 bases). CDR1 and CDR2 from the germline V gene are LGHNA and YNFKEQ. V lost 5 bases, J lost 2 bases, and 15 bases lay in between. CDR3 length: 15 amino acids. Here the CDR3 reads CASSSGGGSNYGYTF. As DNA, the CDR3 is TGTGCCAGCAGCAGCGGGGGGGGTTCAAACTATGGCTACACCTTC.

The rearrangement links TRBV6-5 to TRBJ1-1; tentative D call: TRBD1 (5 bases). The CDR3 totals 14 residues. From germline, CDR1 is MNHEY and CDR2 SVGAGI. The germline V and J ends were trimmed by 7 bases and 1 base, with 13 bases remaining between them. This CDR3 reads CASTSTGRNTEAFF. CDR3 sequence (DNA): TGTGCCAGCACAAGTACAGGCCGGAACACTGAAGCTTTCTTT.

The chain carries TRBV2 and TRBJ1-2; D is possibly TRBD1 (5 bases). This CDR3 comprises 12 residues. Germline V gene data show CDR1 as SNHLY and CDR2 as FYNNEI. Trimming stripped 9 bases from V and 4 bases from J, with 12 bases between. The CDR3 protein is CASAAGGYGYTF. CDR3 nucleotides: TGTGCCAGTGCTGCGGGGGGCTATGGCTACACCTTC.

The table lists this clone with a few counts. This chain joins TRBV30 and TRBJ2-1; 11 nucleotides agree with TRBD2. CDR3 size: 15 residues. V shed 0 bases and J 8 bases; nucleotides not matched to a gene: 6. Germline CDR1 is GTSNPN and CDR2 is SVGIG (reference sequence). CDR3 region: CAWSVRVSGRDEQFF. CDR3 bases: TGTGCCTGGAGTGTACGGGTTAGCGGGAGGGATGAGCAGTTCTTC.

The rearrangement links TRBV11-2 to TRBJ2-2, with D unclear. The CDR3 sequence is 13 residues long. Germline loops: CDR1 SGHAT, CDR2 FQNNGV. Trimming shortened V by 7 bases and J by 5 bases, and 11 bases separated the two germline ends. The CDR3 DNA reads TGTGCCAGCACCCAAGCTGTAACCGGGGAGCTGTTTTTT. This translates into CASTQAVTGELFF.

CDR3 sequence (DNA): TGTGCCAGCAGCACGACGGGGAGTCACAAAGCTTTCTTT. It specifies CASSTTGSHKAFF. The V call is TRBV7-9, the J call TRBJ1-1; D gene unclear. This CDR3 has 13 residues. Trimming cost V 5 bases and J 9 bases, with 16 bases left between them. Looked up from germline, CDR1 is SEHNR and CDR2 is FQNEAQ (reference sequence).

The chain employs TRBV5-4 and TRBJ1-2, with D possibly matching TRBD1 (6 bases). Germline assignment: CDR1 SGHNT and CDR2 YYREEE (reference sequence). V was pared by 4 bases and J by 5 bases, with 9 bases between. The CDR3 has 12 amino acids. DNA of the CDR3: TGTGCCAGCAGCGAGACAGGTTATGGCTACACCTTC. It codes for CASSETGYGYTF.

The rearrangement uses TRBV28 and TRBJ2-1; 12 bases are shared with TRBD2. This CDR3 is 18 amino acids long. After removal of 5 bases from V and 0 bases from J, the junction contained 8 bases not matched to a gene. Germline assignment: CDR1 MDHEN and CDR2 SYDVKM. CDR3 DNA: TGTGCCAGCAGTCTCCGGACTAGCGGGGCGAGCTCCTACAATGAGCAGTTCTTC. Its translation is CASSLRTSGASSYNEQFF.

This clone was detected a few times. CDR3 region: CATEAARIGAGELFF. The CDR3 DNA reads TGTGCCACCGAAGCAGCTAGGATCGGGGCCGGGGAGCTGTTTTTT. The V gene is TRBV2, the J gene TRBJ2-2; a possible D gene is TRBD2 (5 bases). The CDR3 covers 15 residues. V gave up 10 bases and J gave up 6 bases, with 21 bases separating them. In germline, CDR1 is SNHLY, CDR2 FYNNEI.

J is TRBJ2-5 and V is TRBV19, with D perhaps TRBD1 (6 bases). V lost 5 bases and J lost 5, with 18 bases in between. Germline V gene lookup returns CDR1 LNHDA and CDR2 SQIVND (reference sequence). The CDR3 has 15 residues. CDR3 sequence reads: CASSPPRTGSETQYF. In DNA form, the CDR3 reads TGTGCCAGTAGTCCGCCCAGAACAGGGAGCGAGACCCAGTACTTC.

This chain connects TRBV5-1 to TRBJ1-5, with D perhaps matching TRBD1 (6 bases). Trimming took off 0 bases at V and 7 bases at J, with 14 bases between the two ends. The CDR3 extends over 15 amino acids. The germline gives CDR1 SGHRS, CDR2 YFSETQ. In DNA form, the CDR3 reads TGCGCCAGCAGCTTGGATACAGGGCAGGACCAGCCCCAGCATTTT. The encoded protein is CASSLDTGQDQPQHF. Looking up the rest from reference TRBV5-1 and TRBJ1-5 gives the full variable domain: KAGVTQTPRYLIKTRGQQVTLSCSPISGHRSVSWYQQTPGQGLQFLFEYFSETQRNKGNFPGRFSGRQFSNSRSEMNVSTLELGDSALYLCASSLDTGQDQPQHFGDGTRLSIL.